This T cell receptor beta chain is drawn from a study of T cell repertoires in cytomegalovirus infection. At the level of the study: Recently identified HLA-C-restricted CMV epitopes and well-studied HLA-B-restricted CMV epitopes were used by the study. Signatures in public TCR beta sequences pointed to both CMV infection and matching HLA type. Overall study findings and caveats: Frequencies of public TCR beta families were cumulated, and this identified carriers of CMV plus the relevant HLA. The ex vivo response showed dominance by HLA-C-restricted CMV-specific TCR beta clonotypes.

TCRdb recomputed calls from the reads with MiXCR, one row per CDR3 protein. The repertoire holds a few hundred thousand distinct CDR3 sequences, with more than 30% as singletons. In this sample, this clonotype turned up many times. Antigen unknown. The CDR3 consists of 15 residues. The germline V and J ends were trimmed by 2 bases and 0 bases, with 11 bases remaining between them. Germline V gene sequence: CDR1 SGHTA, CDR2 FQGNSA. Source: cultured PBMCs, taken from culture after CMV antigen stimulation. The chain joins TRBV7-2 to TRBJ2-7; D perhaps matches TRBD2 (6 bases). The TCR was taken from a human donor in good health (CMV status not recorded). Some clones in this sample may be carry-over from other donors' samples. CDR3 amino acids: CASSLSEGFSYEQYF. CDR3 nucleotides: TGTGCCAGCAGCTTATCGGAGGGCTTCTCCTACGAGCAGTACTTC.